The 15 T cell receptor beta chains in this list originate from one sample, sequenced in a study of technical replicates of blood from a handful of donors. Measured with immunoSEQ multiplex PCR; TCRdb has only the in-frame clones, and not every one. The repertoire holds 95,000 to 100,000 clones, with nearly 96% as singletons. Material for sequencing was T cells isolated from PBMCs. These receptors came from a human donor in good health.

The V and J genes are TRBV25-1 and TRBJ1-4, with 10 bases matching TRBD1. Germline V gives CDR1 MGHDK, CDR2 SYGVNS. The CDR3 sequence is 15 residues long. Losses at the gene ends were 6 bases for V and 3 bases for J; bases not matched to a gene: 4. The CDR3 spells CASRGQGPANEKLFF. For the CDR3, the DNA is TGTGCCAGCAGGGGACAGGGGCCGGCTAATGAAAAACTGTTTTTT.

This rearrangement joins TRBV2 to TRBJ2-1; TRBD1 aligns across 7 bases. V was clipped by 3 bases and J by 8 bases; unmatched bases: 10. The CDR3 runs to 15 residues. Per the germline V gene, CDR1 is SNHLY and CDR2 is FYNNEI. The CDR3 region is CASSELAGGDYEQFF. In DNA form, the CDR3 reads TGTGCCAGCAGTGAGTTGGCAGGGGGAGACTATGAGCAGTTCTTC.

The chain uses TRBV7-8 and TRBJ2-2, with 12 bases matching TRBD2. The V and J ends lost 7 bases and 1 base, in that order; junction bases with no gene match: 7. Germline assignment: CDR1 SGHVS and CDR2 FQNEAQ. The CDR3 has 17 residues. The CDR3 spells CASTTTSGSLNTGELFF. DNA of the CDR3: TGTGCCAGCACTACGACTAGCGGGAGCCTGAACACCGGGGAGCTGTTTTTT.

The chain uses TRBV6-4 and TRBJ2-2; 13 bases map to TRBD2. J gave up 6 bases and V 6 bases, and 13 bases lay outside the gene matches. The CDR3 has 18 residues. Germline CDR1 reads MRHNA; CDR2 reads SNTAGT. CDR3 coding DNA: TGTGCCAGCAGGCAACTAGCGGGGGGGCCCTCAGGTCCCGGGGAGCTGTTTTTT. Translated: CASRQLAGGPSGPGELFF.

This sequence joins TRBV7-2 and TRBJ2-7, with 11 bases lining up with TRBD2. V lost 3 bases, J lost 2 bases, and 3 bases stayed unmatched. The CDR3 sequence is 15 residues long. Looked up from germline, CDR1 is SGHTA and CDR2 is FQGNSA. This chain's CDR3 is CASSLTSGVPYEQYF. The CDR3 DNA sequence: TGTGCCAGCAGCTTGACTAGCGGGGTCCCCTACGAGCAGTACTTC.

CDR3 DNA sequence: TGCGCCAGCAGCCAAGGAGTAGATACTAGCGGTATACCAGATACGCAGTATTTT. Protein sequence: CASSQGVDTSGIPDTQYF. The V gene is TRBV4-1, the J gene TRBJ2-3; 8 bases map to TRBD2. CDR3 length: 18 amino acids. Germline lookup yields CDR1 MGHRA and CDR2 YSYEKL. V shed 1 base, J shed 4 bases, and the junction held 13 bases outside the gene matches.

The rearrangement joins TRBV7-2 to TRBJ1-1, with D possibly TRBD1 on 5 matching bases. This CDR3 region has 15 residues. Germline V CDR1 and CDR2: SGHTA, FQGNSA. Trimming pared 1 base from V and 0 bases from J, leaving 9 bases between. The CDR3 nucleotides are TGTGCCAGCAGCTTAGAGCGCAGGGTGAACACTGAAGCTTTCTTT. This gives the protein CASSLERRVNTEAFF. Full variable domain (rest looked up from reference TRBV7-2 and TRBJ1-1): GAGVSQSPSNKVTEKGKDVELRCDPISGHTALYWYRQSLGQGLEFLIYFQGNSAPDKSGLPSDRFSAERTGGSVSTLTIQRTQQEDSAVYLCASSLERRVNTEAFFGQGTRLTVV.

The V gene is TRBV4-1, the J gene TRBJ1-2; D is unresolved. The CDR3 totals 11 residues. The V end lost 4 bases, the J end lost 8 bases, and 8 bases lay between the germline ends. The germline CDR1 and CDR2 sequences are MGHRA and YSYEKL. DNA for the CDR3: TGCGCCAGCAGCCGAAATCGGGGCTACACCTTC. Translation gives CASSRNRGYTF.

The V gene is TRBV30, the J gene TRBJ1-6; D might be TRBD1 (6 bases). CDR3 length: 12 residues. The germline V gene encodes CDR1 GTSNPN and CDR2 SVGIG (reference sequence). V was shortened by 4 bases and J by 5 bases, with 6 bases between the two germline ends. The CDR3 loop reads CAWNRDNSPLHF. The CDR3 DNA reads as TGTGCCTGGAACAGGGATAATTCACCCCTCCACTTT. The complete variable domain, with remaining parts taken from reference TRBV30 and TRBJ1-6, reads SQTIHQWPATLVQPVGSPLSLECTVEGTSNPNLYWYRQAAGRGLQLLFYSVGIGQISSEVPQNLSASRPQDRQFILSSKKLLLSDSGFYLCAWNRDNSPLHFGNGTRLTVT.

The CDR3 DNA sequence: TGCGCCAGCAGCCCCCAAAGTTTGGGAGAGGACTATGGCTACACCTTC. Translated: CASSPQSLGEDYGYTF. This rearrangement joins TRBV5-1 to TRBJ1-2; no definite D call. Per germline, CDR1 SGHRS and CDR2 YFSETQ. Trimming left V 4 bases short and J 3 bases short, with 19 bases between. The CDR3 extends over 16 amino acids.

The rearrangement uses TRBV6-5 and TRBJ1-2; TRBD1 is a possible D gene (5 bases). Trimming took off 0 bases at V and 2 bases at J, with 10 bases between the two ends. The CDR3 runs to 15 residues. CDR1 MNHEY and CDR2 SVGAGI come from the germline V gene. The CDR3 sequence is CASSYSGSGNYGYTF. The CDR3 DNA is TGTGCCAGCAGTTACTCAGGTTCAGGGAACTATGGCTACACCTTC.

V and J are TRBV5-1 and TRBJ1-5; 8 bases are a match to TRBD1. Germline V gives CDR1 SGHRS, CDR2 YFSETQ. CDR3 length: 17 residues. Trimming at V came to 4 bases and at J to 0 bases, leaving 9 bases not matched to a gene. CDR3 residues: CASSRTGMGDSNQPQHF. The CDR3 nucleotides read TGCGCCAGCAGCCGGACAGGGATGGGGGATAGCAATCAGCCCCAGCATTTT.

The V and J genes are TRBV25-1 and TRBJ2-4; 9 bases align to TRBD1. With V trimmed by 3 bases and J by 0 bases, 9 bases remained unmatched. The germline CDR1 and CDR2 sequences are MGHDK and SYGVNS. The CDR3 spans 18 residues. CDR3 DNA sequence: TGTGCCAGCAGTGAGAGAACCGGGACAGGGCTAGCCAAAAACATTCAGTACTTC. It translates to CASSERTGTGLAKNIQYF.

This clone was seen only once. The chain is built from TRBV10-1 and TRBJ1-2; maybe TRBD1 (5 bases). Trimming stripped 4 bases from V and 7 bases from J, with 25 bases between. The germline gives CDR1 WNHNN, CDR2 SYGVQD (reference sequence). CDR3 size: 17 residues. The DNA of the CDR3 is TGCGCCAGCAGTGTGGGGCAGGGCTTAAAGGTTCGTAGTGGCTACACCTTC. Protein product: CASSVGQGLKVRSGYTF.

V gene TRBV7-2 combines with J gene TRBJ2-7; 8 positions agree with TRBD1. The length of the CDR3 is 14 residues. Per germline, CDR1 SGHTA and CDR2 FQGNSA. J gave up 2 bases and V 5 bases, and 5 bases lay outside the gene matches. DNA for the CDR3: TGTGCCAGCAGCCCTCGACAGGGGCCCTACGAGCAGTACTTC. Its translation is CASSPRQGPYEQYF.